This TCR beta chain was retrieved from a study of T cell responses to AZD1222 COVID-19 vaccine (dated by TCRdb to the early 2020s). Regarding the research as a whole: A total of 233 trial participants underwent TCR sequencing, of whom nearly 210 received two doses of AZD1222 and some 26 received two doses of the MenACWY control vaccine. Trial participants were enrolled by age into subgroups of 18-55, 56-69 and 70-plus years, and roughly 160, 29 and 62 TCR-sequenced participants, respectively, were included in these subgroups.

The time point tag for this specimen amounts to: about 28 days (+/-7) after the second vaccine dose. AZD1222 recipients given second doses at about 4 weeks or at about 12 weeks were pooled, since spike-specific TCR depth and breadth were not found to differ between the two schedules. Vaccinee samples came from UK trials COV001 and COV002, including a single-blind randomized controlled phase 2/3 trial of AZD1222 (ChAdOx1 nCoV-19) in healthy adults. For TCRbeta chain sequencing, PBMC samples were collected from trial participants at day 0 and at day 28 after the second dose. Summary of the overall study and its limitations: Epitopes outside the regions mutated in the B.1.351 and B.1.1.7 variants were reportedly recognized by nearly half of the unique spike-specific TCRs. Participants were mostly white British, with more females than males. The authors suggested clonal diversity may have been underestimated. Because no samples from the day 14 peak response were available, repertoires could be characterized only after the peak T cell response. Conclusions about previously exposed vaccinees are limited, since just five or six AZD1222 recipients were seropositive for SARS-CoV-2 at baseline. In the small 56-69-year group, the increase in depth fell short of significance, most likely because of low power. After two AZD1222 doses, both the breadth and the depth of spike-specific TCRs were significantly higher than at day 0 and than in MenACWY recipients. CD4 TCRs associated with the vaccine covered the entire spike protein, and the dominant responses were in regions 160-218 and 743-854.

The CDR3 regions of human TCRbeta chains were analyzed by immunosequencing. On the authors' methods: Repertoire TCRs were matched against a reference library of SARS-CoV-2-specific TCRs generated with the MIRA antigen-specificity platform. Breadth was defined as the fraction of unique TCRs that were SARS-CoV-2-associated. Depth was defined as the fraction of total T cells that were SARS-CoV-2-associated. Using the MIRA data, each spike-specific TCR was assigned both to the spike region to which the TCR was reactive and to a CD4 or CD8 class. Log10-transformed breadth and depth values were compared by one-way ANOVA with Sidak's multiple comparisons tests. Here the immuneACCESS table is served through TCRdb, limited to in-frame sequences with V and J called. Missing clones are a known gap in these copies; in checked studies unresolved V genes cover under half, and the rest lacks a known reason. From that table come the V and J calls and clone size; the DNA was used to work out D and trimming. The sample has 90,000 to 150,000 clones on record, around 86% of them singletons. The top ten hold 2.5% to 3.5% of the sample.

This clone was recorded once. The specificity of this receptor is unknown. Within one base of it there is no much larger clone, and no base qualities were kept. Sequences were derived from peripheral blood, sampled 28 days after the second AZD1222 dose. The receptor comes from an adult who received the AZD1222 COVID-19 vaccine.

The CDR3 has the sequence CASSSPGLHTGELFF. Read as DNA, the sequence is TGTGCCAGCAGTTCCCCGGGATTACACACCGGGGAGCTGTTTTTT. The sequence is built from TRBV6-5 and TRBJ2-2; TRBD2 is possibly the D segment (5 matching bases). V is clipped by 4 bases and J by 3 bases, and the sequence between their germline boundaries is 12 bases long. From cysteine to phenylalanine, the CDR3 is 15 amino acids long. Of the read, only the CDR3 DNA is kept; its 45 bases are in frame from base 1. As encoded in the germline V gene, CDR1 is MNHEY while CDR2 is SVGAGI.